Listed below are T cell receptor beta chains from one sample, sequenced in a study of T cells after yellow fever vaccination. One entry per CDR3 protein results from TCRdb running MiXCR on the 5' RACE reads. The sample records around 67,000 distinct CDR3 sequences, around 6.5% being singletons. The material was CD8+ T cells sorted from PBMCs, obtained 4 to 5 days after the first yellow fever vaccination. The source of these receptors is a man between 18 and 29 years old who received the YFV17D yellow fever vaccine. The CDR3 runs from the conserved cysteine through the conserved F or W. Each record gives: D gene, V gene, clone size, J gene, CDR3 DNA, CDR3 protein. The D gene is left open where the match is weak. Part of the rows lack a size; the others show once, few, many or a class for expanded clones.

>-|TRBV29-1|many|TRBJ2-3
TGCAGCGCAGAGGGAGATACGCAGTATTTT
CSAEGDTQYF
>-|TRBV7-9|few|TRBJ2-7
TGTGCCAGCAGCTTAGGTGGGCTCGAGCAGTACTTC
CASSLGGLEQYF
>-|TRBV25-1|many|TRBJ2-1
TGTGCCAGCAGTGAATATGGGAGGAACTCCTACAATGAGCAGTTCTTC
CASSEYGRNSYNEQFF
>-|TRBV5-1|-|TRBJ1-2
TGCGCCAGCCACCGAGGACGGGGCTATGGCTACACCTTC
CASHRGRGYGYTF
>-|TRBV7-3|many|TRBJ1-3
TGTGCCAGCAGCTTTGGGGGAACACCGGGCTCTGGAAACACCATATATTTT
CASSFGGTPGSGNTIYF
>-|TRBV11-1|-|TRBJ1-4
TGTGCCAGCAGCTTAGTGGGACGGGCACGAACGGTGGCAACTAATGAAAAACTGTTTTTT
CASSLVGRARTVATNEKLFF
>-|TRBV19|-|TRBJ1-5
TGTGCCACTTCCGAGGGGTTTTTGAGCAATCAGCCCCAGCATTTT
CATSEGFLSNQPQHF
>-|TRBV7-6|-|TRBJ2-7
TGTGCCAGCAGCGACACCTCCTACGAGCAGTACTTC
CASSDTSYEQYF
>-|TRBV24-1|few|TRBJ2-1
TGTGCCACCAGTGATCGGAGGACACAAGTCTACAATGAGCAGTTCTTC
CATSDRRTQVYNEQFF
>TRBD1|TRBV4-1|-|TRBJ2-5
TGCGCCAGCAGCCCCCGGACAGGGACGCACGAGACCCAGTACTTC
CASSPRTGTHETQYF
>-|TRBV9|many|TRBJ1-1
TGTGCCAGCAGCGTAGCCCCTTGGGGGGCCATGAACACTGAAGCTTTCTTT
CASSVAPWGAMNTEAFF
>-|TRBV7-9|-|TRBJ1-2
TGTGCCAGCAGCTTAGTTCGGGGGGCGGATGGCTACACCTTC
CASSLVRGADGYTF
>-|TRBV6-2/TRBV6-3|few|TRBJ2-1
TGTGCCAGCAGTTACCCGAGCGGCCTCAATGAGCAGTTCTTC
CASSYPSGLNEQFF
>-|TRBV7-9|many|TRBJ1-6
TGTGCCAGCAGCTTAGGGGGTGGCGGTGGTTCACCCCTCCACTTT
CASSLGGGGGSPLHF
>-|TRBV15|-|TRBJ1-1
TGTGCCACCAGCAGAGCCGGGAACACTGAAGCTTTCTTT
CATSRAGNTEAFF
>TRBD1|TRBV11-2|few|TRBJ2-3
TGTGCCAGCAGCTTAGACCGGGACAGGGTCTATACGCAGTATTTT
CASSLDRDRVYTQYF
>TRBD1|TRBV6-2/TRBV6-3|-|TRBJ2-2
TGTGCCAGCAGACCGGACAGGGGGAACACCGGGGAGCTGTTTTTT
CASRPDRGNTGELFF